This TCR beta chain was identified in a study of OX40 agonist ivuxolimab in advanced cancers. On the study more broadly: Patients received intravenous ivuxolimab every 2 weeks at 0.01 to 10 mg/kg.

TCRdb keeps only in-frame clones here, not all; method: immunoSEQ multiplex PCR. This table has 15,000 to 20,000 clones, 65% to 80% appearing once. The clonotype originates from an adult with an advanced solid tumor such as melanoma, head and neck, liver or kidney cancer. Source: CD4+ or CD8+ T cells sorted from blood, taken in a trial of the OX40 agonist ivuxolimab.

The CDR3 DNA reads TGTGCCAGCAGTTTTAGCCGCCAGGGCGAGCAGTTCTTC. Protein sequence: CASSFSRQGEQFF. The chain has TRBV27 and TRBJ2-1, with D possibly matching TRBD1 (5 bases). The CDR3 loop spans 13 amino acids. The germline gives CDR1 MNHEY, CDR2 SMNVEV (reference sequence). V was trimmed by 3 bases and J by 10 bases, leaving 13 bases between them.